One sample yielded the 27 T cell receptor beta chains listed below, sequenced in a study of blood T cell repertoires in COVID-19. The assay was immunoSEQ multiplex PCR, and TCRdb's table has in-frame clones only and misses some. This table holds over 400,000 clones, 80% to 90% found once. Sequencing input: peripheral blood. The receptors originated from a human donor in a cohort sampled during active COVID-19.

The V call is TRBV27, the J call TRBJ1-2; tentative D call: TRBD1 (6 bases). Trimming cost V 5 bases and J 4 bases, with 23 bases left between them. The CDR3 sequence is 17 residues long. In germline, CDR1 is MNHEY, CDR2 SMNVEV (reference sequence). The CDR3 region is CASSIKAWAGELYGYTF. In nucleotides, the CDR3 is TGTGCCAGCAGTATTAAGGCCTGGGCAGGGGAGCTCTATGGCTACACCTTC.

J is TRBJ2-2 and V is TRBV6-2 or TRBV6-3; TRBD2 agrees at 12 bases. V lost 1 base to trimming and J lost 0 bases; unmatched junction nucleotides: 6. Per germline, CDR1 MNHEY and CDR2 SVGEGT. This CDR3 has 19 residues. This chain's CDR3 is CASSYFTGLAGANTGELFF. The CDR3 nucleotides read TGTGCCAGCAGTTACTTTACGGGACTAGCGGGTGCGAACACCGGGGAGCTGTTTTTT.

This chain links TRBV3-1 (or the pseudogene TRBV3-2) with TRBJ2-3, with TRBD1 identical over 7 bases. The CDR3 spans 15 residues. CDR1 and CDR2 (germline): LGHDT, YNNKEL (reference sequence). With V trimmed by 1 base and J by 2 bases, 3 bases remained unmatched. The CDR3 DNA follows: TGTGCCAGCAGCCAAGGGCAGGGGGACACAGATACGCAGTATTTT. Encoded protein: CASSQGQGDTDTQYF.

The genes are TRBV30 and TRBJ2-7, with TRBD2 identical over 10 bases. V lost 4 bases to trimming and J lost 4 bases; unmatched junction nucleotides: 4. The germline V gene has CDR1 GTSNPN and CDR2 SVGIG (reference sequence). The CDR3 sequence is 13 residues long. This chain's CDR3 is CAWTGSGRYEQYF. The CDR3 nucleotides are TGTGCCTGGACCGGTAGCGGGAGGTACGAGCAGTACTTC.

The chain couples TRBV27 to TRBJ1-5; possibly TRBD1 for D (6 bases). The germline V and J ends were trimmed by 9 bases and 0 bases, with 18 bases remaining between them. The CDR3 is 16 residues long. CDR1 and CDR2 (germline): MNHEY, SMNVEV (reference sequence). This chain's CDR3 is CARDSSTPYSNQPQHF. Here the CDR3 DNA reads TGTGCCAGGGACAGTTCCACCCCTTATAGCAATCAGCCCCAGCATTTT.

The chain has TRBV11-2 and TRBJ2-1, with 7 bases fitting TRBD1. Germline V gene lookup returns CDR1 SGHAT and CDR2 FQNNGV. The CDR3 loop spans 15 amino acids. The trim removed 5 bases at V and 6 bases at J, leaving 10 bases unmatched. The CDR3 reads CASSPPTGLGNEQFF. In DNA form, the CDR3 reads TGTGCCAGCAGCCCTCCGACAGGGTTGGGCAATGAGCAGTTCTTC.

The chain has TRBV5-4 and TRBJ2-3; D may be TRBD2 (7 bases). V was cut by 4 bases and J by 0 bases, with 15 bases left in between. This CDR3 contains 16 residues. Germline V gene sequence: CDR1 SGHNT, CDR2 YYREEE (reference sequence). CDR3 sequence (DNA): TGTGCCAGCAGCCGGGGAGGGGGGGGCAGCACAGATACGCAGTATTTT. Translated: CASSRGGGGSTDTQYF. Full variable domain (remainder filled in from reference TRBV5-4 and TRBJ2-3): ETGVTQSPTHLIKTRGQQVTLRCSSQSGHNTVSWYQQALGQGPQFIFQYYREEENGRGNFPPRFSGLQFPNYSSELNVNALELDDSALYLCASSRGGGGSTDTQYFGPGTRLTVL.

The chain is built from TRBV2 and TRBJ1-2, with TRBD1 matching over 7 bases. CDR1 and CDR2 from the germline V gene are SNHLY and FYNNEI. The CDR3 has 13 residues. The ends lost 4 bases at V and 8 bases at J; junction bases unmatched: 7. CDR3 loop: CASSGDQTGGYTF. CDR3 coding DNA: TGTGCCAGCAGTGGGGACCAGACAGGGGGCTACACCTTC.

In this sample, this clone turned up a few times. The genes are TRBV14 and TRBJ1-1; TRBD1 is a possible D gene (5 bases). CDR1 is SGHDN, CDR2 FVKESK, per germline. Trimming cost V 1 base and J 1 base, with 16 bases left between them. The CDR3 spans 17 residues. The CDR3 reads CASSQGPMTVKNTEAFF. Written as DNA, the CDR3 is TGTGCCAGCAGCCAAGGCCCCATGACAGTTAAGAACACTGAAGCTTTCTTT.

This clone was seen only a few times. V and J are TRBV19 and TRBJ2-7, with D maybe TRBD1 (6 bases). V was clipped by 4 bases and J by 2 bases, with 21 bases between them. Germline lookup yields CDR1 LNHDA and CDR2 SQIVND (reference sequence). This CDR3 comprises 17 residues. CDR3 sequence (DNA): TGTGCCAGTAGTAACTTAGGACAGCCAATGGAGGCCTACGAGCAGTACTTC. It translates to CASSNLGQPMEAYEQYF.

This chain links TRBV19 with TRBJ1-2, with 9 bases aligning to TRBD1. J lost 4 bases, V lost 5 bases, and 5 bases had no gene match. Germline loops: CDR1 LNHDA, CDR2 SQIVND (reference sequence). The CDR3 consists of 14 residues. CDR3 region: CASSPRDRAYGYTF. The CDR3 DNA sequence: TGTGCCAGTAGTCCCCGGGACAGGGCCTATGGCTACACCTTC.

The CDR3 loop is CASSQGQGVTDTQYF. Here the CDR3 DNA reads TGTGCCAGCAGCCAGGGACAGGGGGTCACAGATACGCAGTATTTT. The gene calls are TRBV7-3 and TRBJ2-3; 11 nucleotides align to TRBD1. The V gene's germline CDR1 is SGHTA and CDR2 FQGTGA. Trimming took 5 bases from V and 2 from J; bases not matched to a gene: 3. The CDR3 runs 15 residues.

The J gene is TRBJ2-2, the V gene TRBV7-9; D may be TRBD1 (6 bases). Germline lookup yields CDR1 SEHNR and CDR2 FQNEAQ (reference sequence). The CDR3 spans 17 residues. V was pared by 1 base and J by 1 base, with 13 bases between. CDR3 coding DNA: TGTGCCAGCAGCTTAGGGTATACAGGGTTGAACACCGGGGAGCTGTTTTTT. Translating it yields CASSLGYTGLNTGELFF.

The chain combines TRBV6-2 or TRBV6-3 with TRBJ2-1, with 11 bases lining up with TRBD2. The CDR3 spans 17 residues. Germline loops: CDR1 MNHEY, CDR2 SVGEGT. The V and J ends lost 5 bases and 3 bases, in that order; junction bases with no gene match: 9. The CDR3 DNA reads TGTGCCAGCAGTCCCCGACTAGCGGGGAGGATCTACAATGAGCAGTTCTTC. This encodes CASSPRLAGRIYNEQFF.

The J gene is TRBJ1-3, the V gene TRBV2; tentatively, D is TRBD1 (5 bases). The CDR3 consists of 14 residues. Trimming stripped 3 bases from V and 8 bases from J, with 14 bases between. The germline gives CDR1 SNHLY, CDR2 FYNNEI. DNA for the CDR3: TGTGCCAGCAGTGAGGGGCAGGCATTCGACACCATATATTTT. Its protein product is CASSEGQAFDTIYF. Full variable domain (rest looked up from reference TRBV2 and TRBJ1-3): EPEVTQTPSHQVTQMGQEVILRCVPISNHLYFYWYRQILGQKVEFLVSFYNNEISEKSEIFDDQFSVERPDGSNFTLKIRSTKLEDSAMYFCASSEGQAFDTIYFGEGSWLTVV.

The chain couples TRBV15 to TRBJ1-2; 7 positions match TRBD1. CDR1 LNHNV and CDR2 YYDKDF come from the germline V gene (reference sequence). This CDR3 region has 14 residues. J was trimmed by 7 bases and V by 5 bases; bases with no gene match: 10. CDR3 sequence (DNA): TGTGCCACCAGCGGACCGGGGACAGACCTTGGCTACACCTTC. Encoded protein: CATSGPGTDLGYTF. The complete variable domain, with remaining parts taken from reference TRBV15 and TRBJ1-2, reads DAMVIQNPRYQVTQFGKPVTLSCSQTLNHNVMYWYQQKSSQAPKLLFHYYDKDFNNEADTPDNFQSRRPNTSFCFLDIRSPGLGDTAMYLCATSGPGTDLGYTFGSGTRLTVV.

V and J are TRBV9 and TRBJ2-2, with 9 bases identical to TRBD2. The V segment lost 1 base and the J segment 5 bases; nucleotides outside the gene matches: 6. Germline CDR1 SGDLS, CDR2 YYNGEE. This CDR3 region has 16 residues. CDR3 in DNA: TGTGCCAGCAGCGTACGGGCGGGAGGGTTTACCGGGGAGCTGTTTTTT. Protein: CASSVRAGGFTGELFF.

This sequence joins TRBV7-2 and TRBJ2-1, with D possibly matching TRBD2 (6 bases). The CDR3 is 15 amino acids. Germline CDR1 SGHTA, CDR2 FQGNSA. The ends were cut back, 0 bases at V and 2 bases at J, with 8 bases in the middle. CDR3 residues: CASSLASGTYNEQFF. The CDR3 DNA is TGTGCCAGCAGCTTAGCTAGCGGAACCTACAATGAGCAGTTCTTC.

The V and J genes are TRBV24-1 and TRBJ2-3; a possible D gene is TRBD2 (5 bases). The CDR3 totals 15 residues. The germline V and J ends were trimmed by 3 bases and 2 bases, with 11 bases remaining between them. Germline V lookup: CDR1 KGHDR, CDR2 SFDVKD. The CDR3 region is CATSDPVGDTDTQYF. The CDR3 DNA follows: TGTGCCACCAGTGATCCCGTGGGAGACACAGATACGCAGTATTTT.

This clone was detected only once. This chain joins TRBV2 and TRBJ2-3, with D perhaps matching TRBD1 (5 bases). CDR3 length: 17 amino acids. Germline loops: CDR1 SNHLY, CDR2 FYNNEI. With 7 bases removed from V and 2 bases from J, the gap between germline ends came to 22 bases. The CDR3 region has the DNA TGTGCCAGCAACACAAACCGGGCGGTAGGGGTCACAGATACGCAGTATTTT. Amino acid sequence: CASNTNRAVGVTDTQYF.

The chain links TRBV5-4 to TRBJ2-7; 11 bases line up with TRBD2. Germline V gene data show CDR1 as SGHNT and CDR2 as YYREEE (reference sequence). This CDR3 is built from 16 residues. With V trimmed by 3 bases and J by 5 bases, 10 bases remained unmatched. In DNA form, the CDR3 reads TGTGCCAGCAGCTCTCTGACGACTAGCGGGAACAACGAGCAGTACTTC. Its translation: CASSSLTTSGNNEQYF.

This sequence joins TRBV19 and TRBJ1-1; 8 bases match TRBD1. With 1 base clipped from V and 2 bases from J, the junction kept 3 bases outside the gene matches. The germline V gene has CDR1 LNHDA and CDR2 SQIVND (reference sequence). The CDR3 consists of 15 residues. CDR3 residues: CASSIVAGGNTEAFF. The CDR3 nucleotides are TGTGCCAGTAGTATAGTGGCAGGGGGCAACACTGAAGCTTTCTTT.

Concerning this clone: Other DNA sequences in the sample encode the same CDR3. The chain recombines TRBV7-3 with TRBJ2-7; 8 bases are shared with TRBD2. CDR3 length: 14 residues. Germline values: CDR1 SGHTA, CDR2 FQGTGA. V was clipped by 2 bases and J by 3 bases; unmatched bases: 3. The CDR3 DNA reads TGTGCCAGCAGCTTAGACGGGGGGGTCTACGAGCAGTACTTC. Translated, it gives CASSLDGGVYEQYF. Using reference TRBV7-3 and TRBJ2-7 for the parts outside the CDR3, the full variable domain is GAGVSQTPSNKVTEKGKYVELRCDPISGHTALYWYRQSLGQGPEFLIYFQGTGAADDSGLPNDRFFAVRPEGSVSTLKIQRTERGDSAVYLCASSLDGGVYEQYFGPGTRLTVT.

The gene calls are TRBV15 and TRBJ2-6, with D perhaps TRBD2 (7 bases). V lost 8 bases to trimming and J lost 3 bases, with 14 bases between them. Germline CDR1 is LNHNV and CDR2 is YYDKDF (reference sequence). There are 15 residues in the CDR3. The CDR3 coding sequence is TGTGCCACCCGTACGGGGGGCGGTGGGGCCAACGTCCTGACTTTC. Its protein product is CATRTGGGGANVLTF.

This clone was seen a single time. The CDR3 DNA sequence: TGTGCCAGCAGGAAAGCCTTTAACCAAGAGACCCAGTACTTC. It yields the protein CASRKAFNQETQYF. The genes are TRBV5-4 and TRBJ2-5, with D unresolved. Trimming pared 5 bases from V and 0 bases from J, leaving 11 bases between. The CDR3 is 14 amino acids. Germline lookup yields CDR1 SGHNT and CDR2 YYREEE (reference sequence). The entire variable domain, with the rest obtained from reference TRBV5-4 and TRBJ2-5, is as follows: ETGVTQSPTHLIKTRGQQVTLRCSSQSGHNTVSWYQQALGQGPQFIFQYYREEENGRGNFPPRFSGLQFPNYSSELNVNALELDDSALYLCASRKAFNQETQYFGPGTRLLVL.

The J gene is TRBJ2-2, the V gene TRBV12-5; 11 positions agree with TRBD2. Trimming removed 6 bases from V and 0 bases from J; junction bases left unmatched: 3. Germline V gives CDR1 LGHNT, CDR2 FRNRAP. CDR3 length: 16 amino acids. The CDR3 DNA follows: TGTGCTAGTGGGATGACTAGCGGGACGAACACCGGGGAGCTGTTTTTT. Encoded protein: CASGMTSGTNTGELFF.

The chain joins TRBV5-4 to TRBJ2-3; D gene unclear. This CDR3 comprises 13 residues. Germline V CDR1 and CDR2: SGHNT, YYREEE (reference sequence). The V end was cut by 4 bases, the J end by 2 bases, with 8 bases between. The CDR3 reads CASSPGTTDTQYF. The CDR3 DNA sequence: TGTGCCAGCAGCCCGGGTACCACAGATACGCAGTATTTT.